These T cell receptor beta chains were read from a single sample in a study of blood T cells in healthy people across ages. One entry per CDR3 protein results from TCRdb running MiXCR on the 5' RACE reads. Of around 800,000 distinct CDR3 sequences listed, roughly 25% are singletons. These data are also associated with another study on T cells of mothers and their children.

The sequenced material came from blood. These TCRs come from a boy aged 5-17 years in good health. The CDR3 runs from the conserved cysteine through the conserved F or W. D genes are given only for firm matches. Clone size is stated in some rows and not others, as once, few, many or a class when expanded.

v_call	j_call	d_call	clone_size	cdr3_nt	cdr3_aa
TRBV6-1	TRBJ2-5	-	few	TGTGCCAGCAGTCAAGGGGAGAACCGGTACTTC	CASSQGENRYF
TRBV6-5	TRBJ1-1	-	-	TGTGCCAGCCGCTTTATGGGGGGCGCTGAAGCTTTCTTT	CASRFMGGAEAFF
TRBV10-3	TRBJ2-3	TRBD2	-	TGTGCCATCAGTGCGGCGGGGGTCACAGATACGCAGTATTTT	CAISAAGVTDTQYF
TRBV7-6	TRBJ1-3	TRBD1	once	TGTGCCAGCAGCATGGGACAGGGGACCACCATATATTTT	CASSMGQGTTIYF
TRBV7-2	TRBJ2-7	-	-	TGTGCCAGCAGCGCGGGACCCGGTGGTGGGTACGAGCAGTACTTC	CASSAGPGGGYEQYF
TRBV5-1	TRBJ1-3	TRBD1	few	TGCGCCAGCAGCTTTACAGGGGGGTCAGGAAACACCATATATTTT	CASSFTGGSGNTIYF
TRBV6-5	TRBJ2-1	TRBD2	-	TGTGCCAGCAGGGCAAGCGGGGGCCCGGGGGGGCAGTTCTTC	CASRASGGPGGQFF
TRBV12-5	TRBJ2-1	-	-	TGTGCTAGTGGTTGGACTTGCAATGAGCAGTTCTTC	CASGWTCNEQFF
TRBV28	TRBJ1-6	TRBD1	many	TGTGCCAGCACCAAAAAGGACAGGAAAAATTCACCCCTCCACTTT	CASTKKDRKNSPLHF
TRBV4-1	TRBJ1-5	-	few	TGCGCCAGCAGCCAAGGGGAACCGGGTAGGGGCAATCAGCCCCAGCATTTT	CASSQGEPGRGNQPQHF
TRBV12-3/TRBV12-4	TRBJ2-7	TRBD1	many	TGTGCCAGCAGCCCCCGGGACAGGGGTTACGAGCAGTACTTC	CASSPRDRGYEQYF
TRBV7-2	TRBJ2-5	TRBD2	-	TGTGCCAGCAGCTTAGCTCCGCCGTTAGCGGGAGGCTTCCAAGAGACCCAGTACTTC	CASSLAPPLAGGFQETQYF
TRBV20-1	TRBJ2-1	-	-	TGCAGTGCACCCAGACCCAGCTCCTACAATGAGCAGTTCTTC	CSAPRPSSYNEQFF
TRBV3-1	TRBJ2-7	-	few	TGTGCCAGCAGCCCGAGGGGCTACAGCTCCTACGAGCAGTACTTC	CASSPRGYSSYEQYF
TRBV5-4	TRBJ2-5	-	-	TGTGCCAGCAGCTTGGCCAGCAGGGGGGCACAAGAGACCCAGTACTTC	CASSLASRGAQETQYF
TRBV2	TRBJ2-5	-	-	TGTGCCAGCACTCAAGGGAGTGGAGAGACCCAGTACTTC	CASTQGSGETQYF
TRBV3-1	TRBJ2-5	TRBD2	-	TGTGCCAGCAGCCAGAGGAGCGGGGCCCAGTACTTC	CASSQRSGAQYF
TRBV5-1	TRBJ2-3	-	few	TGCGCCAGCAGCCGCACAGGGTATGGCACAGATACGCAGTATTTT	CASSRTGYGTDTQYF
TRBV10-3	TRBJ1-4	-	-	TGTGCCATCAGTGAGACAGGCCTTAATGAAAAACTGTTTTTT	CAISETGLNEKLFF
TRBV2	TRBJ2-5	TRBD1	-	TGTGCCAGCACGGGGACAGGGGATGAGACCCAGTACTTC	CASTGTGDETQYF
TRBV7-9	TRBJ1-2	-	-	TGTGCCAGCAGCTTAGAAGGACAGTCAGGAATCTATGGCTACACCTTC	CASSLEGQSGIYGYTF
TRBV5-8	TRBJ2-4	-	-	TGTGCCAGCAACCATTACCCAGCCTGGAACATTCAGTACTTC	CASNHYPAWNIQYF
TRBV10-3	TRBJ2-7	TRBD1	many	TGTGCTACCCGGACAGGGGATTCCTACGAGCAGTACTTC	CATRTGDSYEQYF
TRBV12-3/TRBV12-4	TRBJ2-7	-	few	TGTGCCAGCAGCCTCCTTCGCGCCGAGCAGTACTTC	CASSLLRAEQYF
TRBV15	TRBJ1-3	-	-	TGTGCCACCAGCAGAGGGGGAGAGGGAAACACCATATATTTT	CATSRGGEGNTIYF
TRBV7-2	TRBJ2-5	-	-	TGTGCCAGCAGCTTAGTAAGACGGCAGCGGGAGACCCAGTACTTC	CASSLVRRQRETQYF
TRBV20-1	TRBJ1-4	-	-	TGCAGTGCTACCCAGGGTAATGAAAAACTGTTTTTT	CSATQGNEKLFF
TRBV20-1	TRBJ2-4	-	few	TGCAGTGCTGCCGGACAGCTTTTAGCCAAAAACATTCAGTACTTC	CSAAGQLLAKNIQYF
TRBV20-1	TRBJ2-5	TRBD2	-	TGCAGTGCTGGAGATCCTAGCGGGGGGATCGAGACCCAGTACTTC	CSAGDPSGGIETQYF
TRBV7-9	TRBJ1-2	-	many	TGTGCCAGCAGGTTCGCAGGGGATGGCTACACCTTC	CASRFAGDGYTF
TRBV2	TRBJ1-5	-	few	TGTGCCAGCAGCCGCTACACTGATCAGCCCCAGCATTTT	CASSRYTDQPQHF
TRBV5-1	TRBJ2-5	-	many	TGCGCCAGCAGCTTGAGGGACTGGGAGGAGACCCAGTACTTC	CASSLRDWEETQYF
TRBV27	TRBJ2-7	-	few	TGTGCCAGCAGTTTCAAGGGGAACCCCTACGAGCAGTACTTC	CASSFKGNPYEQYF
TRBV6-1	TRBJ2-3	-	few	TGTGCCAGCAGTGAACATAGGGGGTCGGACACAGATGCGCAGTATTTT	CASSEHRGSDTDAQYF
TRBV3-1	TRBJ1-2	-	-	TGTGCCAGCAGCCAGCAGGGACTCGGCTACACCTTC	CASSQQGLGYTF